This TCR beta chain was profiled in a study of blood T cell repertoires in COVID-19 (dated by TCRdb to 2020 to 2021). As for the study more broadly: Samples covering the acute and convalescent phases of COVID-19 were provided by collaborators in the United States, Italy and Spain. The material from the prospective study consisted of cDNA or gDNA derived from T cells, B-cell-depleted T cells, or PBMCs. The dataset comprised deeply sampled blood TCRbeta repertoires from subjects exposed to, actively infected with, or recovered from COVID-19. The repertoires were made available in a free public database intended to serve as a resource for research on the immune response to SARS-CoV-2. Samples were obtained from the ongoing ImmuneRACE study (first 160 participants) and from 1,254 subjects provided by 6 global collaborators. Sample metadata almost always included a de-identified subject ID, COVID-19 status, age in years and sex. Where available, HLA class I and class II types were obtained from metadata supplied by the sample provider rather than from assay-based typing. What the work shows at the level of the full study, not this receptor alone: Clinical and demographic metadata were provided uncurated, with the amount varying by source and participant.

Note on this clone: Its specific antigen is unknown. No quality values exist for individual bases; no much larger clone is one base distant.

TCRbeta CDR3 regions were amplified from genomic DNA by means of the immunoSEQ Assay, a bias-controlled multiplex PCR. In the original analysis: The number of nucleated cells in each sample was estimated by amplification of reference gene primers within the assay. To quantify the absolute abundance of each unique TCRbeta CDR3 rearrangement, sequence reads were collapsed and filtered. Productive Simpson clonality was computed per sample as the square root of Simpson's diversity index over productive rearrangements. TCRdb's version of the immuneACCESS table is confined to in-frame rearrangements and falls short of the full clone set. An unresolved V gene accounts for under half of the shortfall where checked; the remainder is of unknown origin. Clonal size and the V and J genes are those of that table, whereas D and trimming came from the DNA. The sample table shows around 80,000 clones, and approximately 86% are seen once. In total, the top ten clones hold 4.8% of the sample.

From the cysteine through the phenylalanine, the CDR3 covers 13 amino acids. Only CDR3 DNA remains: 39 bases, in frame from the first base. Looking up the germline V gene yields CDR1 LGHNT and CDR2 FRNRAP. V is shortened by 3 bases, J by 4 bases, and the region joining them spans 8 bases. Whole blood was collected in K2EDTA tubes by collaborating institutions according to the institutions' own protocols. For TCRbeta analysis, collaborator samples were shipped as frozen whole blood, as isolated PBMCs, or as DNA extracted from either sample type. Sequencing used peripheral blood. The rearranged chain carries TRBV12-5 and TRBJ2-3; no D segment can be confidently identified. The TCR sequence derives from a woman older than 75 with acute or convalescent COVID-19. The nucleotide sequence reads TGTGCTAGTGGTTTTTCAAAATCAGATACGCAGTATTTT. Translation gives CASGFSKSDTQYF. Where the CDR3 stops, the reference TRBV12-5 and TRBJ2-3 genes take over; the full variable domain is DARVTQTPRHKVTEMGQEVTMRCQPILGHNTVFWYRQTMMQGLELLAYFRNRAPLDDSGMPKDRFSAEMPDATLATLKIQPSEPRDSAVYFCASGFSKSDTQYFGPGTRLTVL.